The following is a T cell receptor beta chain sequence with its context. Its antigen is not known. The junction departs from germline at one end; a sequencing error may be responsible. This record comes from a study of T cells in Graves' hyperthyroidism and ophthalmopathy. Study-wide results and limits: Most thyroid clonotypes expanded above 0.001 were also detected in blood.

This CDR3 contains 15 residues. Germline CDR1 and CDR2: SNHLY and FYNNEI. Amplification yielded TCR beta CDR3 regions, with RNA transcripts as the source. An initial round of RT-PCR targeting the TCR CDR3 relied on the HTBI primer set. TCRdb redid the calling of the multiplex PCR reads with MiXCR, one entry per CDR3 protein. The data contain hundreds of thousands of distinct CDR3 sequences, about 45% of them singletons. The chain combines TRBV2 with TRBJ1-2; D may be TRBD1 (6 bases). Material for sequencing was peripheral blood or thyroid tissue (not recorded which). The origin of this receptor is an adult man with Graves' disease, either hyperthyroidism or ophthalmopathy (not recorded which). CDR3 nucleotides: TGCGCCAGCAGCTCCACGGGGGGGCTGACCTATGGCTACACCTTC. Protein: CASSSTGGLTYGYTF.